Listed here is a single T cell receptor (beta chain). Time point meaning: blood at routine non-recurrence follow-up after resection. The authors sequenced whole RNA from tumor, nontumor lung or frozen PBMC without sorting. The data stem from a study of spatial heterogeneity in lung cancer. About the research overall: Detection of beta-chain sequences consistently exceeded that of alpha-chain sequences. Across the raw uncorrected reads, a unique TCR and UMI combination was observed, on average, more than ten times.

The presence of a unique molecular identifier marked each TCR cDNA molecule. Via MiXCR, TCRdb re-called the 5' RACE reads, giving one row per CDR3 protein. The sample holds 95,000 to 130,000 distinct CDR3 sequences, 9% to 15% seen once. This TCR derives from a male donor with early-stage non-small cell lung cancer. Sequenced material: PBMCs, taken at follow-up.

The CDR3 nucleotides read TGTGCCAGCACTCCCAGGGGGTTCGGCAATCAGCCCCAGCATTTT. It specifies CASTPRGFGNQPQHF. The chain joins TRBV6-2 or TRBV6-3 to TRBJ1-5, with 7 bases aligning to TRBD1. The CDR3 consists of 15 residues. Germline CDR1 reads MNHEY; CDR2 reads SVGEGT. J was trimmed by 2 bases and V by 7 bases; bases with no gene match: 8.